The clone carrying this T cell receptor beta chain came up many times. Time point here: persistent/refractory GD, antithyroid drugs over 5 years with positive TRAb. PBMC RNA was the source of the TCR library. This specimen comes from a study of regulatory T cells in long-lasting Graves disease. CDR3 regions were amplified by Arm-PCR using iRepertoire HTBI primers to build TCR beta libraries. MiXCR, run by TCRdb on the multiplex PCR reads, gives a single entry per CDR3 protein. The sample has roughly 500,000 distinct CDR3 sequences; around 21% are singletons. Trimming at V came to 7 bases and at J to 8 bases, leaving 7 bases not matched to a gene. The CDR3 has 13 amino acids. Germline-derived CDR1 and CDR2 are SNHLY and FYNNEI.

Source: peripheral blood mononuclear cells (PBMCs), taken when the disease was refractory, from a patient treated with antithyroid drugs. The chain joins TRBV2 to TRBJ1-4; 7 positions match TRBD1. The TCR was taken from a female donor with Graves disease. The CDR3 region is CASMEGAREKLFF. In DNA form, the CDR3 reads TGTGCCAGCATGGAGGGGGCGCGCGAAAAACTGTTTTTT.